The T cell receptor beta chain described here comes from a study of cytomegalovirus exposure and HLA in healthy donors. Overall study findings and caveats: When analyzed later, a missense DCLRE1C variant was found to be linked to TCR beta V- and J-gene trimming. The productive fraction for most TCR beta V segments was about 87% or about 30% in an earlier analysis. Per a later analysis, about 17,000 TCR beta sequences showed association with HLA alleles at 0.05 false discovery rate.

A remark on this clone: The antigen is unknown.

Germline V gene sequence: CDR1 MGHRA, CDR2 YSYEKL. The ends were cut back, 1 base at V and 2 bases at J, with 12 bases in the middle. CDR3 length equals 16 residues. PCR involved 60 Vbeta and 13 Jbeta primers. This table comes from immunoSEQ multiplex PCR, and its TCRdb copy is limited to in-frame clones, with some not included. The table lists more than 20,000 clones, around 77% of them singletons. The TCR sequence derives from a man in his 60s in good health and CMV-seronegative. V and J are TRBV4-1 and TRBJ2-1; D perhaps matches TRBD2 (6 bases). The specimen sequenced was PBMCs. CDR3: CASSQGKPGAYNEQFF. For the CDR3, the DNA is TGCGCCAGCAGCCAAGGAAAACCGGGGGCCTACAATGAGCAGTTCTTC.